The text below deals with one TCR beta chain. As yet, its antigen is unknown. The PCR was carried out with 60 Vbeta primers and 13 Jbeta primers. Measured with immunoSEQ multiplex PCR; TCRdb has only the in-frame clones, and not every one. The sample lists more than 100,000 clones, approximately 87% seen once, with 4.5% to 6.5% in the top ten. These data come from a study of cytomegalovirus exposure and HLA in healthy donors. Study observations and caveats: Most of the TCR beta V segments (in an earlier analysis) were productive either about 87% or about 30% of the time. Some V segments (TRBV6-2 and TRBV6-3 among them) were excluded as indistinguishable. It was only CMV serostatus that was available as immune exposure information. Later analysis identified several of the most significant clusters that appeared linked to common viral pathogens.

The germline V gene has CDR1 GTSNPN and CDR2 SVGIG (reference sequence). The J segment lost 5 bases and the V segment lost 1 base, leaving 14 bases of the junction unmatched. The CDR3 has 17 residues. This chain joins TRBV30 and TRBJ1-1; 9 nucleotides align to TRBD1. The source of this sequence is a woman in her 30s in good health and CMV-seronegative. Material: PBMCs. The CDR3 DNA follows: TGTGCCTGGAGTGCCCAGGGGACAGGGTTTAGAGGGACTGAAGCTTTCTTT. Its translation: CAWSAQGTGFRGTEAFF.